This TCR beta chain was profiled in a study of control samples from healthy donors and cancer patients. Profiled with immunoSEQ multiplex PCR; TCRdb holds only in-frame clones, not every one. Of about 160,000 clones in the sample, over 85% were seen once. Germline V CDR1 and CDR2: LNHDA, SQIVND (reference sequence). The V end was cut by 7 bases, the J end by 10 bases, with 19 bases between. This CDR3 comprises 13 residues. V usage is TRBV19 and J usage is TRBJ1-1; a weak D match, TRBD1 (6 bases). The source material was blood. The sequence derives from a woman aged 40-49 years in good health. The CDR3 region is CASKPFDRYGAFF. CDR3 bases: TGTGCCAGTAAACCATTCGACAGGTATGGAGCTTTCTTT.